These T cell receptor beta chains were read from a single sample in a study of shared clonotypes between healthy human individuals. TCRdb's table, derived via immunoSEQ multiplex PCR, lists solely in-frame clones and lacks some. The sample lists over 400,000 clones, approximately 78% seen once, with approximately 12% in the top ten. Sequenced sample: PBMCs. All receptors come from a woman in her thirties or forties in good health. Some clones in this sample may be carry-over from other donors' samples. CDR3s include the opening cysteine and the closing phenylalanine or tryptophan. D genes are given only for firm matches. Some rows have no size entry. The others give once, few or many, or a class for an expanded clone.

V gene: TRBV2
J gene: TRBJ1-5
clone size: -
D gene: -
CDR3 DNA: TGTGCCAGCAGTGTAGCGAGGGGAAATCAGCCCCAGCATTTT
CDR3 protein: CASSVARGNQPQHF

V gene: TRBV7-9
J gene: TRBJ2-3
clone size: -
D gene: -
CDR3 DNA: TGTGCCAGCAGCTTGGGGGGAAACACAGATACGCAGTATTTT
CDR3 protein: CASSLGGNTDTQYF

V gene: TRBV10-3
J gene: TRBJ2-1
clone size: once
D gene: -
CDR3 DNA: TGTGCCATCACCGACGTCTTACCAAACAATGAGCAGTTCTTC
CDR3 protein: CAITDVLPNNEQFF

V gene: TRBV27
J gene: TRBJ2-5
clone size: -
D gene: TRBD2
CDR3 DNA: TGTGCCAGCAGTAGGATCGGACTAGAAGAGACCCAGTACTTC
CDR3 protein: CASSRIGLEETQYF

V gene: TRBV5-1
J gene: TRBJ1-2
clone size: -
D gene: -
CDR3 DNA: TGCGCCAGCAGCTCGAGCACGGAAGGCTACACCTTC
CDR3 protein: CASSSSTEGYTF

V gene: TRBV19
J gene: TRBJ1-1
clone size: -
D gene: -
CDR3 DNA: TGTGCCAGTAGTATGGCAGGACTGGAAACTGAAGCTTTCTTT
CDR3 protein: CASSMAGLETEAFF

V gene: TRBV5-1
J gene: TRBJ1-1
clone size: -
D gene: -
CDR3 DNA: TGCGCCAGCAGCTTGGAACCGGCGAACACTGAAGCTTTCTTT
CDR3 protein: CASSLEPANTEAFF

V gene: TRBV5-4
J gene: TRBJ2-1
clone size: -
D gene: -
CDR3 DNA: TGTGCCAGCAGCCGCTTTGGGGGGCTGGCTTCCGGTCTTAAGGACAATGAGCAGTTCTTC
CDR3 protein: CASSRFGGLASGLKDNEQFF

V gene: TRBV29-1
J gene: TRBJ2-7
clone size: once
D gene: -
CDR3 DNA: TGCAGCGTTGGATTGGCCTACGAGCAGTACTTC
CDR3 protein: CSVGLAYEQYF

V gene: TRBV4-2
J gene: TRBJ1-5
clone size: -
D gene: -
CDR3 DNA: TGTGCCAGCAGCCAAGACGGTCAGCCCCAGCATTTT
CDR3 protein: CASSQDGQPQHF

V gene: TRBV7-6
J gene: TRBJ2-5
clone size: -
D gene: -
CDR3 DNA: TGTGCCAGCAGCTCCGTGTATAGCGAGACCCAGTACTTC
CDR3 protein: CASSSVYSETQYF

V gene: TRBV7-3
J gene: TRBJ2-6
clone size: -
D gene: -
CDR3 DNA: TGTGCCAGCAGCACCCAGGGGACTGGGGCCAACGTCCTGACTTTC
CDR3 protein: CASSTQGTGANVLTF

V gene: TRBV10-3
J gene: TRBJ2-5
clone size: few
D gene: -
CDR3 DNA: TGTGCCATCAGCAGGGCGTTGGCAGAGACCCAGTACTTC
CDR3 protein: CAISRALAETQYF

V gene: TRBV11-2
J gene: TRBJ2-5
clone size: -
D gene: TRBD2
CDR3 DNA: TGTGCCAGCAGCCCGGCGGGAGCCGAAGAGACCCAGTACTTC
CDR3 protein: CASSPAGAEETQYF

V gene: TRBV7-9
J gene: TRBJ2-2
clone size: -
D gene: -
CDR3 DNA: TGTGCCAGCAGCCCCCAAGTGTACGTGGACACCGGGGAGCTGTTTTTT
CDR3 protein: CASSPQVYVDTGELFF

V gene: TRBV5-1
J gene: TRBJ1-1
clone size: -
D gene: -
CDR3 DNA: TGCGCCAGCAGCTTGGACGGGACCTACCAGGCGCACACTGAAGCTTTCTTT
CDR3 protein: CASSLDGTYQAHTEAFF

V gene: TRBV9
J gene: TRBJ2-3
clone size: -
D gene: TRBD2
CDR3 DNA: TGTGCCAGCAGCGTAGACCCAGCGGGAGTAAAAGATACGCAGTATTTT
CDR3 protein: CASSVDPAGVKDTQYF

V gene: TRBV5-6
J gene: TRBJ2-1
clone size: few
D gene: TRBD2
CDR3 DNA: TGTGCCAGCAGCTTGGGGGGACTAGGTGACAATGAGCAGTTCTTC
CDR3 protein: CASSLGGLGDNEQFF

V gene: TRBV6-6
J gene: TRBJ2-1
clone size: -
D gene: -
CDR3 DNA: TGTGCCAGCGGAGGGGTCTTTCTCAATGAGCAGTTCTTC
CDR3 protein: CASGGVFLNEQFF

V gene: TRBV6-4
J gene: TRBJ2-7
clone size: -
D gene: TRBD1
CDR3 DNA: TGTGCCAGCAGTGTAGGACAGGGGCCACACGAGCAGTACTTC
CDR3 protein: CASSVGQGPHEQYF

V gene: TRBV5-1
J gene: TRBJ2-2
clone size: -
D gene: -
CDR3 DNA: TGCGCCAGCAGCCCTGACTACGAATCGGGGGAGCTGTTTTTT
CDR3 protein: CASSPDYESGELFF

V gene: TRBV4-1
J gene: TRBJ2-7
clone size: -
D gene: TRBD2
CDR3 DNA: TGCGCCAGCAGCCAAGTAACTAGCGGGTACAAGTCCTACGAGCAGTACTTC
CDR3 protein: CASSQVTSGYKSYEQYF

V gene: TRBV29-1
J gene: TRBJ2-5
clone size: -
D gene: TRBD2
CDR3 DNA: TGCAGCGTTGCTGGACTAGCGGACAAACTCCAAGAGACCCAGTACTTC
CDR3 protein: CSVAGLADKLQETQYF

V gene: TRBV11-2
J gene: TRBJ1-2
clone size: -
D gene: -
CDR3 DNA: TGTGCCAGCAGCAACTCGTATGGCTACACCTTC
CDR3 protein: CASSNSYGYTF

V gene: TRBV4-2
J gene: TRBJ1-4
clone size: -
D gene: TRBD1
CDR3 DNA: TGTGCCAGCAGCCCAGGGGGGGGAGACAGCTTTGAGATGTTTTTT
CDR3 protein: CASSPGGGDSFEMFF

V gene: TRBV28
J gene: TRBJ2-5
clone size: once
D gene: TRBD2
CDR3 DNA: TGTGCCAGCAGTAACGGACTAGCGGGACAAGAGACCCAGTACTTC
CDR3 protein: CASSNGLAGQETQYF

V gene: TRBV5-1
J gene: TRBJ1-2
clone size: -
D gene: TRBD1
CDR3 DNA: TGCGCCAGCAACCACGGACAGGGCGACTATGGCTACACCTTC
CDR3 protein: CASNHGQGDYGYTF

V gene: TRBV18
J gene: TRBJ2-3
clone size: -
D gene: -
CDR3 DNA: TGTGCCAGCTCACCTCCCACAGATACGCAGTATTTT
CDR3 protein: CASSPPTDTQYF

V gene: TRBV28
J gene: TRBJ1-1
clone size: -
D gene: -
CDR3 DNA: TGTGCCAGCACATTCGGTACTAACACTGAAGCTTTCTTT
CDR3 protein: CASTFGTNTEAFF

V gene: TRBV6-5
J gene: TRBJ2-2
clone size: -
D gene: -
CDR3 DNA: TGTGCCAGCAGAGACCACGGGGGCACCGGGGAGCTGTTTTTT
CDR3 protein: CASRDHGGTGELFF

V gene: TRBV5-4
J gene: TRBJ2-1
clone size: few
D gene: -
CDR3 DNA: TGTGCCAGCAGCTTGGGGGCTCGGGAGAGTGAGCAGTTCTTC
CDR3 protein: CASSLGARESEQFF

V gene: TRBV4-1
J gene: TRBJ1-1
clone size: many
D gene: -
CDR3 DNA: TGCGCCAGCAGCCAATCTCCAACATCGAACACTGAAGCTTTCTTT
CDR3 protein: CASSQSPTSNTEAFF

V gene: TRBV4-2
J gene: TRBJ2-7
clone size: -
D gene: -
CDR3 DNA: TGTGCCAGCAGCCGGGAAAGTATAGGGTCTGGCTACGAGCAGTACTTC
CDR3 protein: CASSRESIGSGYEQYF

V gene: TRBV5-1
J gene: TRBJ1-1
clone size: -
D gene: -
CDR3 DNA: TGCGCCAGCAGCTTGGTTGGGGCGCGAACTGAAGCTTTCTTT
CDR3 protein: CASSLVGARTEAFF

V gene: TRBV9
J gene: TRBJ2-5
clone size: few
D gene: -
CDR3 DNA: TGTGCCAGCAGCGTAGGAGTCCAAGAGACCCAGTACTTC
CDR3 protein: CASSVGVQETQYF

V gene: TRBV10-2
J gene: TRBJ2-1
clone size: once
D gene: -
CDR3 DNA: TGCGCCAGCAGTGATGTTAGGGCAGGACGATACAATGAGCAGTTCTTC
CDR3 protein: CASSDVRAGRYNEQFF

V gene: TRBV30
J gene: TRBJ1-2
clone size: -
D gene: -
CDR3 DNA: TGTGCCGGATCTCGTCAGGGGTACTATGGCTACACCTTC
CDR3 protein: CAGSRQGYYGYTF

V gene: TRBV27
J gene: TRBJ2-5
clone size: -
D gene: -
CDR3 DNA: -
CDR3 protein: CASSFLADSQETQYF

V gene: TRBV19
J gene: TRBJ1-1
clone size: -
D gene: -
CDR3 DNA: TGTGCCAGTAGTCGGGGTTCCTGGGAGAGCACTGAAGCTTTCTTT
CDR3 protein: CASSRGSWESTEAFF

V gene: TRBV11-1
J gene: TRBJ2-7
clone size: -
D gene: -
CDR3 DNA: TGTGCCAGCAGCTTCGGGCTAGCGAGCTCCTACGAGCAGTACTTC
CDR3 protein: CASSFGLASSYEQYF

V gene: TRBV27
J gene: TRBJ2-5
clone size: -
D gene: TRBD2
CDR3 DNA: TGTGCCAGCAGTCCCCTGGACTCGGGGGGAGAGACCCAGTACTTC
CDR3 protein: CASSPLDSGGETQYF

V gene: TRBV15
J gene: TRBJ1-1
clone size: -
D gene: -
CDR3 DNA: TGTGCCACCAGCAGAGATGCAGGTACGGTCACTGAAGCTTTCTTT
CDR3 protein: CATSRDAGTVTEAFF

V gene: TRBV4-3
J gene: TRBJ1-2
clone size: -
D gene: -
CDR3 DNA: TGCGCCAGCAGCCAAGATTTTGAGGAGGGAGTCTATGGCTACACCTTC
CDR3 protein: CASSQDFEEGVYGYTF

V gene: TRBV29-1
J gene: TRBJ2-5
clone size: -
D gene: -
CDR3 DNA: TGCAGCGTTGACCCTGGGGGCGGTATTGGGACCCAGTACTTC
CDR3 protein: CSVDPGGGIGTQYF

V gene: TRBV19
J gene: TRBJ1-1
clone size: -
D gene: TRBD1
CDR3 DNA: TGTGCCAGTAGTAGCCTCGGGACAGGGAGGACTGAAGCTTTCTTT
CDR3 protein: CASSSLGTGRTEAFF

V gene: TRBV19
J gene: TRBJ2-7
clone size: once
D gene: -
CDR3 DNA: TGTGCCAGTAGTCTCCAAGTCGGTAACGAGCAGTACTTC
CDR3 protein: CASSLQVGNEQYF

V gene: TRBV7-3
J gene: TRBJ2-1
clone size: -
D gene: -
CDR3 DNA: TGTGCCAGCAGCTCAAGACCCGCCGATGAGCAGTTCTTC
CDR3 protein: CASSSRPADEQFF

V gene: TRBV5-1
J gene: TRBJ2-7
clone size: -
D gene: TRBD2
CDR3 DNA: TGCGCCAGCAGCCCAGGGACTAACGAGCAGTACTTC
CDR3 protein: CASSPGTNEQYF

V gene: TRBV28
J gene: TRBJ1-2
clone size: once
D gene: -
CDR3 DNA: TGTGCCAGCAGCCAGGCATCTTATGGCTACACCTTC
CDR3 protein: CASSQASYGYTF

V gene: TRBV6-1
J gene: TRBJ2-7
clone size: once
D gene: -
CDR3 DNA: TGTGCCAGCAGCCAATACTACAGGGACGAGCAGTACTTC
CDR3 protein: CASSQYYRDEQYF

V gene: TRBV28
J gene: TRBJ2-7
clone size: few
D gene: TRBD1
CDR3 DNA: TGTGCCAGCACCCCCTTGGACAGGGACTTCTACGAGCAGTACTTC
CDR3 protein: CASTPLDRDFYEQYF

V gene: TRBV15
J gene: TRBJ2-7
clone size: -
D gene: TRBD1
CDR3 DNA: TGTGCCACCAGCAGAGCCGGGACAGGGCTCTACGAGCAGTACTTC
CDR3 protein: CATSRAGTGLYEQYF

V gene: TRBV5-5
J gene: TRBJ1-5
clone size: -
D gene: -
CDR3 DNA: TGTGCCAGCAGCTTTCGCAGGGAAAATCAGCCCCAGCATTTT
CDR3 protein: CASSFRRENQPQHF